These 24 T cell receptor beta chains were sequenced from one sample in a study of blood T cells in healthy people across ages. For the second PCR, which ran for about 6 to 11 cycles, a sample-barcoded 5' primer and a J-beta primer mix were used. TCRdb used MiXCR to reprocess the 5' RACE reads, holding one entry per CDR3 protein. The repertoire includes fewer than 2 million distinct CDR3 sequences, 39% of them detected once, and more than 20% sits in the top ten. The sample consisted of blood. These receptors originate from a human donor in good health.

V and J are TRBV7-2 and TRBJ1-1; D not certain. V gave up 3 bases and J gave up 1 base, with 9 bases separating them. Germline V gene sequence: CDR1 SGHTA, CDR2 FQGNSA. CDR3 size: 14 residues. This CDR3 reads CASSFQLGNTEAFF. CDR3 sequence (DNA): TGTGCCAGCAGCTTCCAACTAGGGAACACTGAAGCTTTCTTT.

This clonotype was observed a handful of times. The chain couples TRBV20-1 to TRBJ2-7, with D possibly matching TRBD2 (6 bases). Germline V gene sequence: CDR1 DFQATT, CDR2 SNEGSKA (reference sequence). The germline V and J ends were trimmed by 3 bases and 2 bases, with 17 bases remaining between them. This CDR3 region has 15 residues. Here the CDR3 reads CSASGVAGTAYEQYF. The CDR3 nucleotides read TGCAGTGCTAGCGGCGTGGCGGGAACGGCCTACGAGCAGTACTTC.

The V gene is TRBV28, the J gene TRBJ2-1, with TRBD1 identical over 10 bases. The CDR3 runs to 16 residues. Germline V gives CDR1 MDHEN, CDR2 SYDVKM. V lost 6 bases, J lost 0 bases, and 5 bases stayed unmatched. CDR3 in DNA: TGTGCCAGCAGCCCCGGGACAGGGGACTCCTACAATGAGCAGTTCTTC. Its protein is CASSPGTGDSYNEQFF.

The chain recombines TRBV20-1 with TRBJ2-1; TRBD2 matches at 8 bases. The CDR3 sequence is 16 residues long. Germline V CDR1 and CDR2: DFQATT, SNEGSKA (reference sequence). J gave up 3 bases and V 1 base, and 8 bases lay outside the gene matches. The CDR3 here is CSARGISGGNYNEQFF. CDR3 in DNA: TGCAGTGCTAGAGGAATAAGCGGGGGCAACTACAATGAGCAGTTCTTC.

V is TRBV6-2 or TRBV6-3 and J is TRBJ1-1, with 10 bases identical to TRBD1. CDR1 is MNHEY, CDR2 SVGEGT, per germline. Trimming cost V 6 bases and J 5 bases; bases outside gene matches: 9. The CDR3 sequence is 15 residues long. DNA for the CDR3: TGTGCCAGCAGCCGCCCGACAGGGGGCCGGACTGAAGCTTTCTTT. The encoded protein is CASSRPTGGRTEAFF.

The V call is TRBV20-1, the J call TRBJ2-1, with 13 bases fitting TRBD2. Germline CDR1 reads DFQATT; CDR2 reads SNEGSKA (reference sequence). V lost 4 bases to trimming and J lost 8 bases; unmatched junction nucleotides: 5. This CDR3 contains 14 residues. In nucleotides, the CDR3 is TGCAGTGCTACTGGGACTAGCGGGAACTATGAGCAGTTCTTC. Amino acid sequence: CSATGTSGNYEQFF.

This chain connects TRBV5-1 to TRBJ1-2; possibly TRBD1 for D (6 bases). From germline, CDR1 is SGHRS and CDR2 YFSETQ. Trimming left V 4 bases short and J 8 bases short, with 18 bases between. The CDR3 runs to 14 residues. In DNA, the CDR3 is TGCGCCAGCAGCACCGGGGACACCATTGGCGGCTACACCTTC. It encodes CASSTGDTIGGYTF.

Comment on this clonotype: An end of the junction does not agree with germline; a read error may underlie this. The rearrangement joins TRBV18 to TRBJ2-3; TRBD1 agrees at 8 bases. Germline CDR1 and CDR2: KGHSH and LQKENI. The CDR3 runs 15 residues. The CDR3 reads CASSPRGHLTDAQYF. The DNA of the CDR3 is TGTGCCAGCTCACCCAGGGGGCACCTCACAGATGCGCAGTATTTT.

This clonotype was seen ten or more times. The rearrangement links TRBV29-1 to TRBJ2-1, with TRBD1 matching 10 bases. The junction had 6 bases not matched to a gene; V was cut back by 7 bases and J by 0 bases. The CDR3 consists of 15 residues. The germline V gene encodes CDR1 SQVTM and CDR2 ANQGSEA. The CDR3 loop is CSAGQGGNSYNEQFF. The DNA of the CDR3 is TGCAGCGCCGGACAGGGGGGTAACTCCTACAATGAGCAGTTCTTC.

This clonotype showed up just a few times. The rearrangement joins TRBV29-1 to TRBJ2-1; a possible D gene is TRBD2 (5 bases). The CDR3 length is 11 residues. In germline, CDR1 is SQVTM, CDR2 ANQGSEA. Trimming took 2 bases from V and 9 from J, leaving 8 bases between them. CDR3 loop: CSVEPSGEQFF. CDR3 coding DNA: TGCAGCGTTGAACCGAGCGGTGAGCAGTTCTTC.

This sequence joins TRBV29-1 and TRBJ1-2, with D tentatively TRBD1 (5 bases). Trimming left V 5 bases short and J 4 bases short, with 20 bases between. The CDR3 is 15 residues long. Looked up from germline, CDR1 is SQVTM and CDR2 is ANQGSEA. The CDR3 protein is CSVPPYRDGIYGYTF. DNA of the CDR3: TGCAGCGTTCCGCCATATCGGGACGGTATCTATGGCTACACCTTC.

This clonotype is a singleton in its sample. The chain uses TRBV28 and TRBJ2-1; D possibly corresponds to TRBD2 (6 bases). The CDR3 spans 11 residues. In germline, CDR1 is MDHEN, CDR2 SYDVKM. The CDR3 DNA is TGTGCTCTAGGCGGGGAAGAGACCCAGTTCTTC. It translates to CALGGEETQFF.

A few counts support this clonotype. The CDR3 is CASSLTPGQINQPQHF. In DNA form, the CDR3 reads TGCGCCAGCAGCCTTACCCCGGGACAGATAAATCAGCCCCAGCATTTT. This chain connects TRBV4-1 to TRBJ1-5; 7 bases map to TRBD1. The length of the CDR3 is 16 residues. The V segment lost 4 bases and the J segment 4 bases; nucleotides outside the gene matches: 10. The germline V gene encodes CDR1 MGHRA and CDR2 YSYEKL.

This rearrangement joins TRBV6-1 to TRBJ2-1; a weak D match, TRBD1 (5 bases). This CDR3 spans 14 amino acids. In germline, CDR1 is MNHNS, CDR2 SASEGT. The V end was cut by 7 bases, the J end by 10 bases, with 20 bases between. This CDR3 is CASTQGRLGYEQFF. The CDR3 nucleotides read TGTGCCAGCACCCAGGGTCGTTTAGGCTACGAGCAGTTCTTC.

This clonotype turned up a few times. This chain uses TRBV4-2 with TRBJ1-2; D is unclear. The CDR3 sequence is 14 residues long. Germline V gene data show CDR1 as LGHNA and CDR2 as YNFKEQ. The V end lost 0 bases, the J end lost 7 bases, and 12 bases lay between the germline ends. The CDR3 sequence: CASSQERARGGYTF. The CDR3 DNA sequence: TGTGCCAGCAGCCAAGAAAGAGCCCGTGGTGGCTACACCTTC.

This clonotype came up a few times. The chain has TRBV14 and TRBJ2-5; perhaps TRBD1 as D (6 bases). In germline, CDR1 is SGHDN, CDR2 FVKESK. Trimming shortened V by 1 base and J by 11 bases, and 20 bases separated the two germline ends. This CDR3 spans 15 amino acids. CDR3 residues: CASSQGLAGVVEQYF. CDR3 in DNA: TGTGCCAGCAGCCAAGGGTTGGCAGGGGTCGTAGAGCAGTACTTC.

This rearrangement joins TRBV5-1 to TRBJ2-5; the D gene is possibly TRBD1 (6 bases). CDR3 length equals 15 residues. The germline V gene has CDR1 SGHRS and CDR2 YFSETQ. V lost 7 bases to trimming and J lost 11 bases, with 27 bases between them. The CDR3 sequence is CASFDGAGVTYGQYF. CDR3 nucleotides: TGCGCCAGCTTCGACGGGGCAGGGGTAACCTACGGGCAGTACTTC. Full variable domain (missing parts from reference TRBV5-1 and TRBJ2-5): KAGVTQTPRYLIKTRGQQVTLSCSPISGHRSVSWYQQTPGQGLQFLFEYFSETQRNKGNFPGRFSGRQFSNSRSEMNVSTLELGDSALYLCASFDGAGVTYGQYFGPGTRLLVL.

This clonotype is a singleton in its sample. Its ends do not fully match the called genes, so a read error is possible. The V and J genes are TRBV24-1 and TRBJ1-2, with D possibly TRBD1 on 6 matching bases. This CDR3 has 14 amino acids. Looked up from germline, CDR1 is KGHDR and CDR2 is SFDVKD. This chain's CDR3 is CVTSDAGTLYGYTF. CDR3 bases: TGTGTCACCAGTGATGCCGGGACACTCTATGGCTACACCTTC.

In this sample, this clonotype turned up a few times. The chain uses TRBV6-5 and TRBJ2-7; tentative D call: TRBD1 (5 bases). The CDR3 has 16 amino acids. CDR1 MNHEY and CDR2 SVGAGI come from the germline V gene. Trimming stripped 0 bases from V and 3 bases from J, with 15 bases between. The CDR3, as DNA: TGTGCCAGCAGTTACTCGAACAGGCGGTATGACTACGAGCAGTACTTC. The encoded protein is CASSYSNRRYDYEQYF.

This chain links TRBV12-3 or TRBV12-4 with TRBJ2-5; 9 bases map to TRBD2. V shed 6 bases and J 4 bases; nucleotides not matched to a gene: 6. The CDR3 length is 14 residues. In DNA, the CDR3 is TGTGCCAGCAGGGGGCGGGAGGGCTCAGAGACCCAGTACTTC. Translated, it gives CASRGREGSETQYF.

This clonotype occurred a few times. The chain joins TRBV2 to TRBJ1-1; TRBD1 might be the D (5 bases). Deletions cut 2 bases from V and 1 base from J, with 11 bases between. Germline V CDR1 and CDR2: SNHLY, FYNNEI. The CDR3 is 15 amino acids. CDR3 amino acids: CASSEKGRSNTEAFF. For the CDR3, the DNA is TGTGCCAGCAGTGAAAAGGGACGGTCGAACACTGAAGCTTTCTTT.

As regards this clonotype: Sequence at one end of the junction differs from germline and may be a read error. The J gene is TRBJ2-5, the V gene TRBV11-2; TRBD1 matches 8 bases. The tail of the sequence fits TRBJ2-7 better, so the J call may be wrong. Looked up from germline, CDR1 is SGHAT and CDR2 is FQNNGV. The CDR3 runs to 14 residues. CDR3 coding DNA: TGTGCCGGCAGCTTAGGACAGGGCCCCTACGAGCAGTACTTC. It yields the protein CAGSLGQGPYEQYF.

This chain links TRBV7-2 with TRBJ2-5, with TRBD1 matching 7 bases. Trimming removed 5 bases from V and 2 bases from J; junction bases left unmatched: 5. Germline loops: CDR1 SGHTA, CDR2 FQGNSA. The CDR3 totals 14 residues. In nucleotides, the CDR3 is TGTGCCAGCAGCAAAGGGGGCAGTCAAGAGACCCAGTACTTC. The encoded protein is CASSKGGSQETQYF.

The chain employs TRBV2 and TRBJ2-1; either TRBD1 or TRBD2 may fit D (5 bases each). CDR3 length: 15 amino acids. Germline V gene data show CDR1 as SNHLY and CDR2 as FYNNEI. V was trimmed by 7 bases and J by 8 bases, leaving 21 bases between them. CDR3 protein: CASKFGTSGAHEQFF. DNA of the CDR3: TGTGCCAGCAAGTTCGGGACGTCCGGGGCCCATGAGCAGTTCTTC.